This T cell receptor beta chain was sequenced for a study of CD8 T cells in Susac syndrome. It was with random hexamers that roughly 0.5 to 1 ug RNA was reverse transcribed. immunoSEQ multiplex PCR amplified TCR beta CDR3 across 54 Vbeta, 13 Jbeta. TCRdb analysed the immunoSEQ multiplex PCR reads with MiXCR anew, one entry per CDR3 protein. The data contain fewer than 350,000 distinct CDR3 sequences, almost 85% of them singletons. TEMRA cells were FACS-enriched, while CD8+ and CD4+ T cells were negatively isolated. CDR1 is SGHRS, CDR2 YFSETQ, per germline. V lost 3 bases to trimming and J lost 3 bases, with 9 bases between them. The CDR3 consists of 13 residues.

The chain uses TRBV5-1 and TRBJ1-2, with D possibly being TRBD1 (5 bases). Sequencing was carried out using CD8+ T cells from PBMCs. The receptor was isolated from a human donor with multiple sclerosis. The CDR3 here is CASSWGSDYGYTF. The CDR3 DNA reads TGCGCCAGCAGCTGGGGGAGCGACTATGGCTACACCTTC. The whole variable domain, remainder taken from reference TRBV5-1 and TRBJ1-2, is KAGVTQTPRYLIKTRGQQVTLSCSPISGHRSVSWYQQTPGQGLQFLFEYFSETQRNKGNFPGRFSGRQFSNSRSEMNVSTLELGDSALYLCASSWGSDYGYTFGSGTRLTVV.